Sequencing of this T cell receptor beta chain was carried out in a study of T-cell memory formation after mild COVID-19 (dated by TCRdb to about 2021). Background on the whole study: Most TCR sequence clusters were specific to one of the two donors. In two donors, T-cell clones that expanded and contracted after mild COVID-19 were followed by sequencing TCRalpha and TCRbeta repertoires longitudinally. Two young, previously healthy adult volunteers made up the cohort, one male and one female.

Sequencing was performed on an Illumina NovaSeq 6000. Using 5'RACE with constant-segment primers, TCRalpha and TCRbeta cDNA libraries were constructed, with sample barcodes and unique molecular identifiers added in the process. RNA was extracted from every sample with Trizol reagent. The libraries were amplified in two PCR steps, and the second step added a second sample barcode and Illumina TruSeq adapters. The libraries were sequenced on an Illumina NovaSeq using 2 x 150 bp paired-end reads. For the original study's pipeline: With migec v1.2.7, reads were demultiplexed and then collapsed into UMI-guided consensus sequences. Using mixcr v2.1.11, UMI consensuses were aligned to TRA and TRB V and J templates and then assembled into clonotypes. Expanded or contracted clonotypes were those called significant by both edgeR and NoisET, with noise models trained on biological replicates. For edgeR calls, a false discovery rate-adjusted p below 0.01 and a log2 fold-change threshold of 1 were applied. As an exploratory analysis of dynamics, max-normalized trajectories of the 1000 most abundant clonotypes were examined with PCA combined with hierarchical clustering. Separately sequenced CD4+ and CD8+ repertoires were used to assign the CD4 or CD8 phenotype of responding clones. TCRdb trimmed public reads at Q25 via fastp, called clones via MiXCR and kept in-frame beta chains. Merged by CDR3 protein, the rows form single entries marked with the most common genes and DNA. What appears here as the V and J calls and clone size reflects TCRdb's work, not the paper's. This sample has 450,000 or so distinct CDR3 sequences in its table, and roughly 25% of those were observed once. Jointly, the top ten make up around an eighth of the sample.

The research as a whole found: Clones contracting from day 15 to 85 had balanced CD4/CD8 phenotypes, while a second wave expanding from day 15 to 37 was biased towards CD4+. Some responding clones were detected in pre-infection memory, suggesting pre-existing cross-reactive memory T cells joined the SARS-CoV-2 response. The second-wave clones that peaked on day 37 were not confirmed to be SARS-CoV-2 specific. Only two mild cases were covered in the study, and larger cohorts including severe cases with pre-infection samples were considered necessary. Contracting CD4+ clones were located mainly in the CM and EM memory subsets, whereas CD8+ clones were found to be enriched in EMRA.

V is trimmed back by 6 bases and J by 3 bases, and the junction contains 7 bases that no gene match accounts for. The CDR3 holds 14 amino acids from the cysteine to the phenylalanine. Only the CDR3 part of the read is kept: 42 bases, read in frame from the first base. Ficoll-Paque density gradient centrifugation was used to isolate PBMCs. In this sample, this clonotype turned up a few times. What this receptor recognizes is not known. Base qualities are not recorded, but no much larger clone differs from it by a single base. Recombination connected TRBV23-1 to TRBJ2-5; TRBD1 lines up with 7 middle nucleotides. TRBV23-1 is treated as an ORF (open reading frame) with a function not yet certain. The sequence was obtained from an adult woman who had mild COVID-19 (a few samples of this study predate the infection). The sample titles of this study are shuffled in the database, so cell type and time point are left out; the donor was told from shared clones. Sequenced: PBMCs or a T cell subset sorted from them (not recorded which). CDR3 protein: CASRNGTEEETQYF. The DNA reads TGCGCCAGCAGAAACGGGACAGAGGAAGAGACCCAGTACTTC.